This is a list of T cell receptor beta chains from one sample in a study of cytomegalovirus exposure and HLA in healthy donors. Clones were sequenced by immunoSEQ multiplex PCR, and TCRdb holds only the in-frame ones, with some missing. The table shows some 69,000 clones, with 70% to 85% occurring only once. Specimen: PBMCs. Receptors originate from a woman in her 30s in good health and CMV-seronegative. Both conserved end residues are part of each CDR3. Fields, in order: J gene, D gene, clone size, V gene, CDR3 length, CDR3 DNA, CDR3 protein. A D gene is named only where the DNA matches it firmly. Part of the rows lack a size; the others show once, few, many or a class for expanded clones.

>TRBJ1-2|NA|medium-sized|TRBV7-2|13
TGTGCCAGCAGCCAAACAGGCCCCTATGGCTACACCTTC
CASSQTGPYGYTF
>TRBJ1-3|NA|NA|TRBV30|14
TGTGCCTGGAGTGTTTCGAGCTCTGGAAACACCATATATTTT
CAWSVSSSGNTIYF
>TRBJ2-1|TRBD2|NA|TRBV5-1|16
TGCGCCAGCAGCAGAGACTCGGGGACCCCGGGGGGTGAGCAGTTCTTC
CASSRDSGTPGGEQFF
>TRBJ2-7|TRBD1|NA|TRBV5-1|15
TGCGCCAGCAGCGGATCGACAGGGTCCCCCTACGAGCAGTACTTC
CASSGSTGSPYEQYF
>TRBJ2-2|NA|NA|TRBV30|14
TGTGCCTGGAGTTGGGGGGAGGTGGCCGGGGAGCTGTTTTTT
CAWSWGEVAGELFF
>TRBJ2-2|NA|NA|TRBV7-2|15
TGTGCCAGCAGCTATGCACAGGAAATCGCCGGGGAGCTGTTTTTT
CASSYAQEIAGELFF
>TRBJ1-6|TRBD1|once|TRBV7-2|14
TGTGCCAGCAGCCCGGGGGACAGAAATTCACCCCTCCACTTT
CASSPGDRNSPLHF
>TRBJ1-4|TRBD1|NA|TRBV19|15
TGTGCCAGTACCGGGTCGACAGGGCGGAATGAAAAACTGTTTTTT
CASTGSTGRNEKLFF
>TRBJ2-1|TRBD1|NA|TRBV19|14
TGTGCCAGTGGAGAGGACAGGGGTATGAATGAGCAGTTCTTC
CASGEDRGMNEQFF
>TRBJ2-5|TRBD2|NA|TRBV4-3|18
TGCGCCAGCAGCCAAGATCGGAGAATAGCGGGTCTCCAAGAGACCCAGTACTTC
CASSQDRRIAGLQETQYF
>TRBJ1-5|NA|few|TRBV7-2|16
TGTGCCAGCAGCTTAGGGGCCGGGGGTCCCAATCAGCCCCAGCATTTT
CASSLGAGGPNQPQHF
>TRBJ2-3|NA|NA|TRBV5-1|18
TGCGCCAGCAGCTTGGGGCAAGGGGGCTCGGGGGTTACAGATACGCAGTATTTT
CASSLGQGGSGVTDTQYF
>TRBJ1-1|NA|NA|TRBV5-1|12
TGCGCCAGCAGCGCAGTAAACACTGAAGCTTTCTTT
CASSAVNTEAFF
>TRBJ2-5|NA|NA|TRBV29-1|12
TGCAGCGTTGAAGCCCAGGGTGGGACCCAGTACTTC
CSVEAQGGTQYF
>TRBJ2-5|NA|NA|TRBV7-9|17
TGTGCCAGCAGGGGGGCTGGCGGGAGTAGAAGAGGGGAGACCCAGTACTTC
CASRGAGGSRRGETQYF
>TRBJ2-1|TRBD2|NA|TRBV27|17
TGTGCCAGCAGTTTTTATTCCGCGGGAGGGCCGAGCAATGAGCAGTTCTTC
CASSFYSAGGPSNEQFF
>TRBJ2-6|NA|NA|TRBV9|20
TGTGCCAGCAGCGCCGCCTCGCCCGGCAGCGCGGTCTCTGGGGCCAACGTCCTGACTTTC
CASSAASPGSAVSGANVLTF
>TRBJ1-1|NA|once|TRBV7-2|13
TGTGCCAGCAGCTTAGATGCGTTTCAGGGAGCTTTCTTT
CASSLDAFQGAFF
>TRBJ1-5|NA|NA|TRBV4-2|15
TGTGCCAGCAGCCAACCGGGGGACTCTAATCAGCCCCAGCATTTT
CASSQPGDSNQPQHF
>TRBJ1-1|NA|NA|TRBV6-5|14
TGTGCCAGCAGCCTACCGTACCTGAACACTGAAGCTTTCTTT
CASSLPYLNTEAFF
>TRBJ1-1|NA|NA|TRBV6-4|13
TGTGCCAGCAGCAGGGAGGCCGGAACTGAAGCTTTCTTT
CASSREAGTEAFF
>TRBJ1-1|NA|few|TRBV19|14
TGTGCCAGTAGCCCAGGGGTGGGGGACACTGAAGCTTTCTTT
CASSPGVGDTEAFF
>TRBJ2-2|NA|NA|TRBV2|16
TGTGCCAGCAGTGAATCTCTGGGGCGGAACACCGGGGAGCTGTTTTTT
CASSESLGRNTGELFF
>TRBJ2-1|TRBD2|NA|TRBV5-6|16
TGTGCCAGCAGCTTGGTTGATCTAGCGGGGAGAAATGAGCAGTTCTTC
CASSLVDLAGRNEQFF
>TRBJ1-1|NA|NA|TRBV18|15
TGTGCCAGCTCACCCCAGCCCTTAGCCAACACTGAAGCTTTCTTT
CASSPQPLANTEAFF
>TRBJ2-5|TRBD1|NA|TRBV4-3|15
TGCGCCAGCAGCCAAGAGGGGACAGGGGGCGAGACCCAGTACTTC
CASSQEGTGGETQYF
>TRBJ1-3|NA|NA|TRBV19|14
TGTGCCAGTAGTCCCCTCTCCAGGGGAAACACCATATATTTT
CASSPLSRGNTIYF
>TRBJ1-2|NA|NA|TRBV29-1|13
TGCAGCGTTGGGACACCGAATAACTATGGCTACACCTTC
CSVGTPNNYGYTF
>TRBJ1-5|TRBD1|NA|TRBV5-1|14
TGCGCCAGCAGCTCGACAGGGGGCAATCAGCCCCAGCATTTT
CASSSTGGNQPQHF
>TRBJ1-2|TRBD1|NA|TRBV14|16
TGTGCCAGCAGCCCTCTACCCGGACAGGGGGGCAATGGCTACACCTTC
CASSPLPGQGGNGYTF
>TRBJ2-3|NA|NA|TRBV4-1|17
TGCGCCAGCAGCCCCTTAAAGGCGGGGCTTAGCACAGATACGCAGTATTTT
CASSPLKAGLSTDTQYF
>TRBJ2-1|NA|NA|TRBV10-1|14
TGCGCCAGCAGTGACCGACAGGTTTCGGGGGAGCAGTTCTTC
CASSDRQVSGEQFF
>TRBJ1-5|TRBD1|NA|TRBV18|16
TGTGCCAGCTCACCGTTCGGACAGGGTAGCAATCAGCCCCAGCATTTT
CASSPFGQGSNQPQHF
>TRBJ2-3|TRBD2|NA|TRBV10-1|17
TGCGCCTCGGGACAGGGTGGACTAGCGGGGAGCACAGATACGCAGTATTTT
CASGQGGLAGSTDTQYF
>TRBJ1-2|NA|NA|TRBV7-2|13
TGTGCCAGCAGCTTACTACCGAACTATGGCTACACCTTC
CASSLLPNYGYTF